Listed below are T cell receptor beta chains from one sample, sequenced in a study of early stage breast cancer tumors. The table came from immunoSEQ multiplex PCR; TCRdb's copy has only in-frame clones and leaves some out. Found here are 5,500 to 7,000 clones, around 69% of them singletons; the top ten hold roughly 9.2%. Sequenced input: normal breast tissue next to the tumor. The receptors originated from a person aged 35 to 50 with breast cancer. Both conserved end residues are part of each CDR3. Fields, in order: D gene, V gene, clone size, J gene, CDR3 protein, CDR3 DNA. A D gene is named only where the DNA matches it firmly. Size values are once, few and many counts, or a class for expanded clones, and some rows have none.

d_gene: -; v_gene: TRBV6-1; abundance: -; j_gene: TRBJ1-4; CDR3aa: CASSADPAGAFNEKLFF; CDR3nt: TGTGCCAGCAGTGCCGATCCCGCGGGGGCATTTAATGAAAAACTGTTTTTT
d_gene: TRBD1; v_gene: TRBV5-1; abundance: -; j_gene: TRBJ2-2; CDR3aa: CASSRGGDTGELFF; CDR3nt: TGCGCCAGCAGCCGAGGGGGCGACACCGGGGAGCTGTTTTTT
d_gene: -; v_gene: TRBV13; abundance: few; j_gene: TRBJ2-4; CDR3aa: CASSLGLGGAKNIQYF; CDR3nt: TGTGCCAGCAGCTTAGGCCTTGGGGGAGCCAAAAACATTCAGTACTTC
d_gene: -; v_gene: TRBV5-4; abundance: -; j_gene: TRBJ1-3; CDR3aa: CASSSGGTGNTIYF; CDR3nt: TGTGCCAGCAGCAGCGGCGGCACTGGAAACACCATATATTTT
d_gene: TRBD1; v_gene: TRBV6-4; abundance: few; j_gene: TRBJ2-3; CDR3aa: CASSGDSSTDTQYF; CDR3nt: TGTGCCAGCAGTGGGGACAGTTCCACAGATACGCAGTATTTT
d_gene: TRBD2; v_gene: TRBV7-8; abundance: -; j_gene: TRBJ2-3; CDR3aa: CASSTRWAGENLDTQYF; CDR3nt: TGTGCCAGCAGCACGAGGTGGGCGGGAGAAAACTTGGATACGCAGTATTTT
d_gene: -; v_gene: TRBV11-3; abundance: -; j_gene: TRBJ2-5; CDR3aa: CASSLDLGRERETQYF; CDR3nt: TGTGCCAGCAGCTTAGATCTAGGCAGGGAAAGAGAGACCCAGTACTTC
d_gene: TRBD1; v_gene: TRBV19; abundance: -; j_gene: TRBJ1-1; CDR3aa: CATSGGTGFNTEAFF; CDR3nt: TGTGCCACCTCCGGGGGGACAGGGTTCAACACTGAAGCTTTCTTT
d_gene: TRBD1; v_gene: TRBV11-3; abundance: few; j_gene: TRBJ1-1; CDR3aa: CASSAPRDRGPKAEAFF; CDR3nt: TGTGCCAGCAGCGCCCCCCGGGACAGGGGGCCGAAGGCTGAAGCTTTCTTT
d_gene: -; v_gene: TRBV7-9; abundance: -; j_gene: TRBJ1-1; CDR3aa: CASSYGPNTEAFF; CDR3nt: TGTGCCAGCAGCTACGGACCGAACACTGAAGCTTTCTTT
d_gene: TRBD2; v_gene: TRBV7-7; abundance: -; j_gene: TRBJ2-2; CDR3aa: CASSPGTSGSGPNTGELFF; CDR3nt: TGTGCTAGCAGCCCCGGGACTAGCGGGAGCGGCCCGAACACCGGGGAGCTGTTTTTT
d_gene: TRBD2; v_gene: TRBV5-1; abundance: -; j_gene: TRBJ2-3; CDR3aa: CASSTSGSSSTQYF; CDR3nt: TGCGCCAGCAGCACTAGCGGGAGCTCTAGTACGCAGTATTTT
d_gene: TRBD1; v_gene: TRBV5-6; abundance: -; j_gene: TRBJ1-4; CDR3aa: CASSPTQGAGATNEKLFF; CDR3nt: TGTGCCAGCAGCCCGACCCAGGGGGCGGGAGCAACTAATGAAAAACTGTTTTTT
d_gene: -; v_gene: TRBV19; abundance: -; j_gene: TRBJ1-3; CDR3aa: CASSISTAGNTIYF; CDR3nt: TGTGCCAGTAGTATCTCGACAGCTGGAAACACCATATATTTT
d_gene: TRBD1; v_gene: TRBV4-2; abundance: few; j_gene: TRBJ1-2; CDR3aa: CASSLRGQGVEGYTF; CDR3nt: TGTGCCAGCAGCTTACGCGGACAGGGCGTGGAAGGCTACACCTTC
d_gene: -; v_gene: TRBV29-1; abundance: -; j_gene: TRBJ1-5; CDR3aa: CSVDLGKGQHF; CDR3nt: TGCAGCGTTGATTTGGGGAAAGGCCAGCATTTT
d_gene: TRBD1; v_gene: TRBV9; abundance: -; j_gene: TRBJ2-5; CDR3aa: CASSDLRGGRETQYF; CDR3nt: TGTGCCAGCAGCGACCTTAGAGGGGGCAGGGAGACCCAGTACTTC
d_gene: -; v_gene: TRBV23-1; abundance: -; j_gene: TRBJ2-2; CDR3aa: CASSRGRTGELFF; CDR3nt: TGCGCCAGCAGTCGGGGACGGACCGGGGAGCTGTTTTTT
d_gene: -; v_gene: TRBV4-1; abundance: -; j_gene: TRBJ2-1; CDR3aa: CASSRDFQEQFF; CDR3nt: TGCGCCAGCAGCCGGGACTTTCAGGAGCAGTTCTTC
d_gene: -; v_gene: TRBV10-3; abundance: -; j_gene: TRBJ2-3; CDR3aa: CAISEGEETDTQYF; CDR3nt: TGTGCCATCAGTGAGGGAGAAGAGACAGATACGCAGTATTTT
d_gene: -; v_gene: TRBV2; abundance: -; j_gene: TRBJ2-5; CDR3aa: CASRFRAQETQYF; CDR3nt: TGTGCCAGCAGATTCAGGGCCCAAGAGACCCAGTACTTC
d_gene: TRBD1; v_gene: TRBV7-2; abundance: -; j_gene: TRBJ2-7; CDR3aa: CASSLGTGFGGTYEQYF; CDR3nt: TGTGCCAGCAGCTTAGGGACAGGGTTCGGAGGGACCTACGAGCAGTACTTC
d_gene: -; v_gene: TRBV11-3; abundance: once; j_gene: TRBJ2-3; CDR3aa: CASRSGRWTDTQYF; CDR3nt: TGTGCCAGCAGATCGGGCAGGTGGACAGATACGCAGTATTTT
d_gene: -; v_gene: TRBV6-6; abundance: -; j_gene: TRBJ2-3; CDR3aa: CASSYSWGADTQYF; CDR3nt: TGTGCCAGCAGTTACTCCTGGGGCGCAGATACGCAGTATTTT
d_gene: -; v_gene: TRBV11-3; abundance: -; j_gene: TRBJ2-1; CDR3aa: CASSSAQGRQFF; CDR3nt: TGTGCCAGCAGCTCCGCCCAGGGTAGGCAGTTCTTC
d_gene: TRBD2; v_gene: TRBV29-1; abundance: few; j_gene: TRBJ2-1; CDR3aa: CSVEGLNSGTSGYNEQFF; CDR3nt: TGCAGCGTTGAAGGGCTGAATTCCGGGACTAGCGGTTACAATGAGCAGTTCTTC
d_gene: -; v_gene: TRBV6-1; abundance: -; j_gene: TRBJ1-2; CDR3aa: CASSTTVSGVHF; CDR3nt: TGTGCCAGCAGTACCACAGTTTCGGGGGTTCACTTC
d_gene: -; v_gene: TRBV29-1; abundance: -; j_gene: TRBJ2-7; CDR3aa: CSDMNEQYF; CDR3nt: TGCAGCGACATGAACGAGCAGTACTTC
d_gene: -; v_gene: TRBV9; abundance: -; j_gene: TRBJ1-1; CDR3aa: CASSPLGGSTEAFF; CDR3nt: TGTGCCAGCAGCCCCCTGGGGGGGAGCACTGAAGCTTTCTTT
d_gene: -; v_gene: TRBV5-6; abundance: -; j_gene: TRBJ2-2; CDR3aa: CASSSGGTRTGELFF; CDR3nt: TGTGCCAGCAGCTCAGGGGGGACTAGAACCGGGGAGCTGTTTTTT
d_gene: TRBD2; v_gene: TRBV11-3; abundance: -; j_gene: TRBJ2-1; CDR3aa: CASSLILAVNEQFF; CDR3nt: TGTGCCAGCAGCTTAATCCTAGCGGTCAATGAGCAGTTCTTC
d_gene: -; v_gene: TRBV11-2; abundance: -; j_gene: TRBJ2-7; CDR3aa: CASSLGGYGYEQYF; CDR3nt: TGTGCCAGCAGCTTAGGGGGATACGGCTACGAGCAGTACTTC
d_gene: -; v_gene: TRBV2; abundance: -; j_gene: TRBJ2-7; CDR3aa: CASSRDRTYEQYF; CDR3nt: TGTGCCAGCAGTCGTGACAGAACCTACGAGCAGTACTTC
d_gene: -; v_gene: TRBV5-6; abundance: -; j_gene: TRBJ1-2; CDR3aa: CASSFRAGNGYTF; CDR3nt: TGTGCCAGCAGCTTTCGGGCAGGCAATGGCTACACCTTC
d_gene: -; v_gene: TRBV4-1; abundance: -; j_gene: TRBJ1-3; CDR3aa: CASSQGVGQDTRSGNTIYF; CDR3nt: TGCGCCAGCAGCCAAGGGGTGGGCCAGGACACACGCTCTGGAAACACCATATATTTT
d_gene: TRBD2; v_gene: TRBV5-1; abundance: once; j_gene: TRBJ2-3; CDR3aa: CASSLVPPTSGRRDTQYF; CDR3nt: TGCGCCAGCAGCTTGGTCCCCCCGACTAGCGGGAGGAGAGATACGCAGTATTTT
d_gene: -; v_gene: TRBV6-5; abundance: -; j_gene: TRBJ2-2; CDR3aa: CASLDRSNTGELFF; CDR3nt: TGTGCCAGCTTAGACAGGTCGAACACCGGGGAGCTGTTTTTT
d_gene: -; v_gene: TRBV7-6; abundance: -; j_gene: TRBJ1-3; CDR3aa: CASSLGSPIYF; CDR3nt: TGTGCCAGCAGCTTAGGCAGTCCCATATATTTT
d_gene: TRBD1; v_gene: TRBV2; abundance: -; j_gene: TRBJ2-7; CDR3aa: CASSRTGYEQYF; CDR3nt: TGTGCCAGCAGCAGGACAGGTTACGAGCAGTACTTC
d_gene: -; v_gene: TRBV6-1; abundance: once; j_gene: TRBJ1-5; CDR3aa: CASSESGRINQPQHF; CDR3nt: TGTGCCAGCAGTGAGAGCGGCAGGATCAATCAGCCCCAGCATTTT
d_gene: -; v_gene: TRBV19; abundance: -; j_gene: TRBJ1-4; CDR3aa: CASKPGPGNEKLFF; CDR3nt: TGTGCCAGTAAACCGGGCCCAGGGAATGAAAAACTGTTTTTT
d_gene: TRBD2; v_gene: TRBV5-1; abundance: -; j_gene: TRBJ2-1; CDR3aa: CASSSQAGASYNEQFF; CDR3nt: TGCGCCAGCAGCTCACAAGCGGGAGCGTCCTACAATGAGCAGTTCTTC
d_gene: -; v_gene: TRBV19; abundance: -; j_gene: TRBJ2-1; CDR3aa: CASSRLVDNPRHNEQFF; CDR3nt: TGTGCCAGTAGTAGACTAGTGGACAACCCCCGCCACAATGAGCAGTTCTTC
d_gene: -; v_gene: TRBV6-1; abundance: -; j_gene: TRBJ2-7; CDR3aa: CASRGGGASYEQYF; CDR3nt: TGTGCCAGCAGGGGGGGCGGGGCCTCCTACGAGCAGTACTTC
d_gene: TRBD2; v_gene: TRBV5-4; abundance: -; j_gene: TRBJ2-3; CDR3aa: CASSWGEGFDTQYF; CDR3nt: TGTGCCAGCAGCTGGGGGGAGGGGTTCGATACGCAGTATTTT
d_gene: TRBD1; v_gene: TRBV9; abundance: -; j_gene: TRBJ1-1; CDR3aa: CASSPGGRPEAFF; CDR3nt: TGTGCCAGCAGCCCAGGGGGACGCCCTGAAGCTTTCTTT
d_gene: -; v_gene: TRBV29-1; abundance: once; j_gene: TRBJ2-7; CDR3aa: CSVEGAGGEQYF; CDR3nt: TGCAGCGTTGAAGGGGCCGGGGGCGAGCAGTACTTC
d_gene: -; v_gene: TRBV11-2; abundance: -; j_gene: TRBJ1-2; CDR3aa: CASSEDRANYGYTF; CDR3nt: TGTGCCAGCAGCGAAGACCGTGCTAACTATGGCTACACCTTC
d_gene: TRBD2; v_gene: TRBV30; abundance: -; j_gene: TRBJ2-1; CDR3aa: CAWSGLAGGRNEQFF; CDR3nt: TGTGCCTGGAGTGGACTAGCGGGAGGTCGAAATGAGCAGTTCTTC
d_gene: -; v_gene: TRBV9; abundance: -; j_gene: TRBJ1-2; CDR3aa: CASSRGNYGYTF; CDR3nt: TGTGCCAGCAGCCGGGGAAACTATGGCTACACCTTC
d_gene: -; v_gene: TRBV5-1; abundance: -; j_gene: TRBJ2-5; CDR3aa: CASSGGRETQYF; CDR3nt: TGCGCCAGCTCCGGGGGCCGAGAGACCCAGTACTTC
d_gene: -; v_gene: TRBV23-1; abundance: -; j_gene: TRBJ2-1; CDR3aa: CASSGEGQYNEQFF; CDR3nt: TGCGCCAGCAGTGGGGAAGGACAGTACAATGAGCAGTTCTTC
d_gene: -; v_gene: TRBV14; abundance: -; j_gene: TRBJ2-1; CDR3aa: CASSPPVGAEQFF; CDR3nt: TGTGCCAGCAGCCCCCCCGTCGGAGCCGAGCAGTTCTTC
d_gene: TRBD1; v_gene: TRBV15; abundance: -; j_gene: TRBJ2-7; CDR3aa: CATSRDRDRIYEQYF; CDR3nt: TGTGCCACCAGCAGAGATCGGGACAGAATCTACGAGCAGTACTTC
d_gene: -; v_gene: TRBV28; abundance: -; j_gene: TRBJ2-4; CDR3aa: CASSFTALAKNIQYF; CDR3nt: TGTGCCAGCAGTTTTACGGCGTTAGCCAAAAACATTCAGTACTTC